Listed below are T cell receptor beta chains from one sample, sequenced in a study of T cell responses to AZD1222 COVID-19 vaccine. Data came from immunoSEQ multiplex PCR; TCRdb stores just in-frame clones and leaves some out. The sample lists about 110,000 clones, 70% to 90% occurring once. The specimen was peripheral blood, collected 28 days after the second AZD1222 dose. These TCRs come from an adult who received the AZD1222 COVID-19 vaccine. CDR3s include the opening cysteine and the closing phenylalanine or tryptophan. D genes are given only for firm matches. Expanded clones are given a class, and other clones once, few, many or no size at all.

CDR3aa: CASNQGPGNTIYF
CDR3nt: TGTGCCAGTAATCAGGGACCTGGAAACACCATATATTTT
v_gene: TRBV19
abundance: NA
j_gene: TRBJ1-3
d_gene: NA

CDR3aa: CSVEDLGNEQFF
CDR3nt: TGCAGCGTTGAAGATCTGGGAAATGAGCAGTTCTTC
v_gene: TRBV29-1
abundance: NA
j_gene: TRBJ2-1
d_gene: NA

CDR3aa: CASSEAWGDYGYTF
CDR3nt: TGTGCCAGCAGTGAAGCATGGGGGGACTATGGCTACACCTTC
v_gene: TRBV6-1
abundance: NA
j_gene: TRBJ1-2
d_gene: NA

CDR3aa: CASSQDRGTGELFF
CDR3nt: TGTGCCAGCAGCCAAGACAGGGGTACCGGGGAGCTGTTTTTT
v_gene: TRBV3-1/TRBV3-2
abundance: NA
j_gene: TRBJ2-2
d_gene: NA

CDR3aa: CASSEYVNTEAFF
CDR3nt: TGTGCCAGCAGTGAATACGTAAACACTGAAGCTTTCTTT
v_gene: TRBV25-1
abundance: NA
j_gene: TRBJ1-1
d_gene: NA

CDR3aa: CSVEELYATEQFF
CDR3nt: TGCAGCGTTGAAGAGCTCTACGCCACTGAGCAGTTCTTC
v_gene: TRBV29-1
abundance: NA
j_gene: TRBJ2-1
d_gene: NA

CDR3aa: CASSQDTGQTAEQFF
CDR3nt: TGTGCCAGCAGCCAAGATACAGGACAGACTGCTGAGCAGTTCTTC
v_gene: TRBV4-2
abundance: NA
j_gene: TRBJ2-1
d_gene: NA

CDR3aa: CASSRNGEGLDTQYF
CDR3nt: TGTGCCAGCAGCCGAAACGGGGAGGGGTTGGATACGCAGTATTTT
v_gene: TRBV28
abundance: NA
j_gene: TRBJ2-3
d_gene: TRBD2

CDR3aa: CASSLFVRGREETQYF
CDR3nt: TGTGCCAGCAGCTTATTCGTCAGGGGGCGAGAGGAGACCCAGTACTTC
v_gene: TRBV11-2
abundance: NA
j_gene: TRBJ2-5
d_gene: TRBD1

CDR3aa: CASSRWAGGSPGPGYTF
CDR3nt: TGTGCCAGTAGTAGGTGGGCAGGGGGCTCTCCGGGGCCTGGCTACACCTTC
v_gene: TRBV19
abundance: NA
j_gene: TRBJ1-2
d_gene: TRBD1

CDR3aa: CASSISGRSNQPQHF
CDR3nt: TGTGCCAGCAGCATATCCGGACGGTCAAATCAGCCCCAGCATTTT
v_gene: TRBV6-5
abundance: once
j_gene: TRBJ1-5
d_gene: NA

CDR3aa: CASSTKAGVHEQYF
CDR3nt: TGTGCCAGCAGCACAAAGGCAGGGGTCCACGAGCAGTACTTC
v_gene: TRBV11-2
abundance: NA
j_gene: TRBJ2-7
d_gene: NA

CDR3aa: CASSPVPGREQAFF
CDR3nt: TGCGCCAGCAGCCCCGTCCCGGGACGGGAGCAGGCTTTCTTT
v_gene: TRBV5-1
abundance: NA
j_gene: TRBJ1-1
d_gene: NA

CDR3aa: CASSIKLAGVETQYF
CDR3nt: TGTGCCAGCAGCATAAAGCTAGCGGGAGTAGAGACCCAGTACTTC
v_gene: TRBV11-2
abundance: NA
j_gene: TRBJ2-5
d_gene: TRBD2

CDR3aa: CASSSKRTGGIYNEQFF
CDR3nt: TGCGCCAGCAGCTCTAAAAGGACAGGGGGCATCTACAATGAGCAGTTCTTC
v_gene: TRBV5-1
abundance: few
j_gene: TRBJ2-1
d_gene: TRBD1

CDR3aa: CASSQGEAANNEQFF
CDR3nt: TGTGCCAGCAGTCAGGGGGAGGCGGCTAACAATGAGCAGTTCTTC
v_gene: TRBV6-4
abundance: NA
j_gene: TRBJ2-1
d_gene: NA

CDR3aa: CASSSIDGYTF
CDR3nt: TGTGCCAGCAGTAGCATAGATGGCTACACCTTC
v_gene: TRBV12-3/TRBV12-4
abundance: NA
j_gene: TRBJ1-2
d_gene: NA

CDR3aa: CAISELRGRGEAFF
CDR3nt: TGTGCCATCAGTGAGTTGAGGGGACGTGGGGAAGCTTTCTTT
v_gene: TRBV10-3
abundance: once
j_gene: TRBJ1-1
d_gene: NA

CDR3aa: CASSIQGQLGGIEAFF
CDR3nt: TGTGCCAGTAGTATACAGGGGCAACTTGGGGGGATCGAAGCTTTCTTT
v_gene: TRBV19
abundance: NA
j_gene: TRBJ1-1
d_gene: NA

CDR3aa: CAISELAGEQPQHF
CDR3nt: TGTGCCATCAGTGAGTTGGCAGGGGAGCAGCCCCAGCATTTT
v_gene: TRBV10-3
abundance: NA
j_gene: TRBJ1-5
d_gene: NA

CDR3aa: CASSLWAASDSGANVLTF
CDR3nt: TGTGCCAGCAGTTTATGGGCAGCTTCTGACTCTGGGGCCAACGTCCTGACTTTC
v_gene: TRBV28
abundance: NA
j_gene: TRBJ2-6
d_gene: NA

CDR3aa: CASSAQGASEKLFF
CDR3nt: TGTGCCAGCAGTGCCCAGGGGGCAAGTGAAAAACTGTTTTTT
v_gene: TRBV2
abundance: NA
j_gene: TRBJ1-4
d_gene: TRBD1

CDR3aa: CATSDGTSGMVETQYF
CDR3nt: TGTGCCACCAGTGATGGGACTAGCGGGATGGTAGAGACCCAGTACTTC
v_gene: TRBV24-1
abundance: NA
j_gene: TRBJ2-5
d_gene: TRBD2

CDR3aa: CASSQGRQGAGGELFF
CDR3nt: TGCGCCAGCAGCCAAGGACGACAGGGGGCTGGGGGGGAGCTGTTTTTT
v_gene: TRBV4-3
abundance: NA
j_gene: TRBJ2-2
d_gene: TRBD1

CDR3aa: CASSPRTGRGNEQFF
CDR3nt: TGTGCCAGTAGTCCGAGGACAGGACGGGGGAATGAGCAGTTCTTC
v_gene: TRBV19
abundance: NA
j_gene: TRBJ2-1
d_gene: NA

CDR3aa: CASSPPTSGGYNEQFF
CDR3nt: TGTGCCAGCAGTCCTCCGACTAGCGGGGGTTACAATGAGCAGTTCTTC
v_gene: TRBV2
abundance: NA
j_gene: TRBJ2-1
d_gene: TRBD2

CDR3aa: CASSQDPGTGAGELFF
CDR3nt: TGTGCCAGCAGCCAAGACCCCGGGACAGGGGCCGGGGAGCTGTTTTTT
v_gene: TRBV3-1/TRBV3-2
abundance: NA
j_gene: TRBJ2-2
d_gene: TRBD1

CDR3aa: CASSPQQGNSPLHF
CDR3nt: TGTGCCAGCTCACCACAACAGGGTAATTCACCCCTCCACTTT
v_gene: TRBV18
abundance: NA
j_gene: TRBJ1-6
d_gene: NA

CDR3aa: CASRGQGAGNTIYF
CDR3nt: TGTGCCAGCAGGGGACAGGGGGCTGGAAACACCATATATTTT
v_gene: TRBV28
abundance: NA
j_gene: TRBJ1-3
d_gene: TRBD1

CDR3aa: CASSLVAGGNYGYTF
CDR3nt: TGCGCCAGCAGCTTGGTCGCAGGGGGCAACTATGGCTACACCTTC
v_gene: TRBV5-1
abundance: NA
j_gene: TRBJ1-2
d_gene: TRBD1

CDR3aa: CASSQTFGLAEASYNEQFF
CDR3nt: TGCGCCAGCAGCCAAACGTTCGGACTAGCGGAGGCCTCCTACAATGAGCAGTTCTTC
v_gene: TRBV4-1
abundance: NA
j_gene: TRBJ2-1
d_gene: TRBD2

CDR3aa: CASSGYYGYTF
CDR3nt: TGTGCCAGCAGCGGCTACTATGGCTACACCTTC
v_gene: TRBV9
abundance: once
j_gene: TRBJ1-2
d_gene: NA

CDR3aa: CASSQDTGGVYGYTF
CDR3nt: TGTGCCAGCAGCCAAGACACAGGGGGCGTCTATGGCTACACCTTC
v_gene: TRBV4-2
abundance: NA
j_gene: TRBJ1-2
d_gene: TRBD1

CDR3aa: CASSQRTVDTEAFF
CDR3nt: TGTGCCAGCAGCCAACGGACCGTAGACACTGAAGCTTTCTTT
v_gene: TRBV4-2
abundance: NA
j_gene: TRBJ1-1
d_gene: NA

CDR3aa: CASSSDLGQNQPQHF
CDR3nt: TGTGCCAGCAGCTCAGATCTTGGACAGAATCAGCCCCAGCATTTT
v_gene: TRBV5-5
abundance: NA
j_gene: TRBJ1-5
d_gene: NA

CDR3aa: CASSASVDSGNTIYF
CDR3nt: TGTGCCAGCAGCGCGTCCGTAGACTCTGGAAACACCATATATTTT
v_gene: TRBV9
abundance: NA
j_gene: TRBJ1-3
d_gene: NA

CDR3aa: CASSNPPNVGELFF
CDR3nt: TGTGCCAGCAGCAACCCCCCTAACGTCGGGGAGCTGTTTTTT
v_gene: TRBV11-3
abundance: NA
j_gene: TRBJ2-2
d_gene: NA

CDR3aa: CASRPAGSNTGELFF
CDR3nt: TGTGCCAGCAGACCAGCGGGGTCGAACACCGGGGAGCTGTTTTTT
v_gene: TRBV2
abundance: NA
j_gene: TRBJ2-2
d_gene: TRBD2

CDR3aa: CASSFNPPGRGRKATDTQYF
CDR3nt: TGTGCCAGCAGCTTTAACCCCCCTGGCAGGGGGCGCAAGGCCACAGATACGCAGTATTTT
v_gene: TRBV7-3
abundance: NA
j_gene: TRBJ2-3
d_gene: TRBD1

CDR3aa: CATSPQRESVNEQFF
CDR3nt: TGTGCCACCAGCCCCCAGCGGGAGTCTGTGAATGAGCAGTTCTTC
v_gene: TRBV15
abundance: NA
j_gene: TRBJ2-1
d_gene: TRBD2

CDR3aa: CASSDFLLAGFNEQFF
CDR3nt: TGTGCCAGCAGTGATTTTTTGCTAGCGGGGTTCAATGAGCAGTTCTTC
v_gene: TRBV2
abundance: NA
j_gene: TRBJ2-1
d_gene: TRBD2

CDR3aa: CAISRDRSGYTF
CDR3nt: TGTGCCATCAGCCGGGACAGGTCCGGCTACACCTTC
v_gene: TRBV10-3
abundance: once
j_gene: TRBJ1-2
d_gene: TRBD1

CDR3aa: CASSPQQGQGSPLHF
CDR3nt: TGTGCCAGCAGCCCCCAACAGGGGCAAGGATCACCCCTCCACTTT
v_gene: TRBV28
abundance: once
j_gene: TRBJ1-6
d_gene: TRBD1

CDR3aa: CASSMAGGGFLNEQFF
CDR3nt: TGTGCCAGCAGTATGGCAGGAGGGGGGTTCTTGAATGAGCAGTTCTTC
v_gene: TRBV28
abundance: NA
j_gene: TRBJ2-1
d_gene: NA

CDR3aa: CAWSLGSPLGEQFF
CDR3nt: TGTGCCTGGAGTTTGGGGTCCCCCTTGGGAGAGCAGTTCTTC
v_gene: TRBV30
abundance: NA
j_gene: TRBJ2-1
d_gene: NA

CDR3aa: CATSQDIFSGNTIYF
CDR3nt: TGTGCCACCAGCCAGGACATCTTCTCTGGAAACACCATATATTTT
v_gene: TRBV15
abundance: once
j_gene: TRBJ1-3
d_gene: NA

CDR3aa: CASSVARRDANEKLFF
CDR3nt: TGTGCCAGCAGCGTAGCTCGCAGGGACGCTAATGAAAAACTGTTTTTT
v_gene: TRBV9
abundance: NA
j_gene: TRBJ1-4
d_gene: NA

CDR3aa: CASSLRVTGELFF
CDR3nt: TGTGCCAGCAGCTTGCGGGTTACCGGGGAGCTGTTTTTT
v_gene: TRBV7-2
abundance: NA
j_gene: TRBJ2-2
d_gene: NA

CDR3aa: CASSLQGTAGNTIYF
CDR3nt: TGTGCCAGCAGCTTACAGGGGACAGCTGGAAACACCATATATTTT
v_gene: TRBV11-2
abundance: NA
j_gene: TRBJ1-3
d_gene: TRBD1

CDR3aa: CASSLDWQETQYF
CDR3nt: TGTGCCAGCAGCCTCGACTGGCAAGAGACCCAGTACTTC
v_gene: TRBV5-5
abundance: NA
j_gene: TRBJ2-5
d_gene: NA

CDR3aa: CASSLPGYEQYF
CDR3nt: TGCGCCAGCAGCTTGCCGGGCTACGAGCAGTACTTC
v_gene: TRBV5-1
abundance: NA
j_gene: TRBJ2-7
d_gene: NA